The entry below gives a single TCR beta chain sequence along with its context. The sample originates from a study of OX40 agonist ivuxolimab in advanced cancers. Per the germline V gene, CDR1 is SGHVS and CDR2 is FQNEAQ. With 4 bases clipped from V and 3 bases from J, the junction kept 6 bases outside the gene matches. This CDR3 region has 16 residues. Sequenced by immunoSEQ multiplex PCR; TCRdb stores in-frame clones only, minus some. The sample shows about 48,000 clones, 85% to 95% of them seen only once. Sequencing used CD4+ or CD8+ T cells sorted from blood, obtained in a trial of the OX40 agonist ivuxolimab. The chain joins TRBV7-8 to TRBJ2-7, with 13 positions matching TRBD2. This sequence was found in an adult with an advanced solid tumor such as melanoma, head and neck, liver or kidney cancer. The CDR3 protein is CASSSWTSGGGYEQYV. The CDR3 bases are TGTGCCAGCAGCTCGTGGACTAGCGGGGGAGGCTACGAGCAGTACGTC.